This T cell receptor beta chain was observed in a study of T cells in Graves' hyperthyroidism and ophthalmopathy. Overall study: Peripheral blood was taken when the disease was first diagnosed, before any treatment began.

The ends lost 3 bases at V and 5 bases at J; junction bases unmatched: 2. This CDR3 has 14 residues. Germline-derived CDR1 and CDR2 are KGHDR and SFDVKD. Only a few counts were recorded for this clonotype. Under 3 months was the duration of disease in ophthalmopathy patients, who also had a Clinical Activity Score of at least 3 and a NOSPECS grade of at least 4. Uncontrolled infection, other autoimmune disease, pregnancy or lactation barred patients from enrollment. Using RNA transcripts as the source, TCR beta CDR3 regions were amplified. RT-PCR in the first round (using the HTBI primer set) targeted the TCR CDR3. TCRdb passed the multiplex PCR reads through MiXCR, listing each CDR3 protein once. The sample has roughly 500,000 distinct CDR3 sequences, about 16% seen once.

The sample comprised blood. This clonotype was sampled from a woman in her twenties or thirties with Graves' ophthalmopathy. The chain links TRBV24-1 to TRBJ1-5, with 8 bases that match TRBD1. The CDR3 spells CATSDGQGDQPQHF. The CDR3, as DNA: TGTGCCACCAGTGATGGACAGGGCGATCAGCCCCAGCATTTT.